This T cell receptor beta chain was found in a study of control samples from healthy donors and cancer patients. Trimming stripped 6 bases from V and 4 bases from J, with 11 bases between. CDR3 size: 13 residues. Per germline, CDR1 WNHNN and CDR2 SYGVQD (reference sequence). Libraries were prepared by immunoSEQ multiplex PCR; TCRdb keeps only in-frame clonotypes and omits some of them. The table lists roughly 90,000 clones, 85% to 90% of them singletons. This receptor was taken from a woman aged 50 to 65 with colorectal cancer. Sequencing input: PBMCs. The V call is TRBV10-1, the J call TRBJ2-3; D possibly corresponds to TRBD1 (5 bases). CDR3 sequence (DNA): TGCGCCAGCAGAAATCAGGGTTCAGATACGCAGTATTTT. Protein product: CASRNQGSDTQYF.